Each of the 22 T cell receptor beta chains below was sequenced from the same sample in a study of patients and donors after allogeneic stem cell transplantation. Each CDR3 protein is one row after TCRdb ran MiXCR on the RT-PCR reads. Of approximately 170,000 distinct CDR3 sequences detected, approximately 31% appear once; the ten largest clones hold around 3%. Sequenced: blood, either unsorted or a sorted T cell fraction (not recorded which). Every receptor here comes from a human donor who was either an allogeneic HSCT recipient or a stem cell or donor lymphocyte infusion donor (not recorded which). It is not recorded whose cells these are; they may come from a transplant donor.

This clonotype was counted between two and nine times. The CDR3 nucleotides read TGTGCCAGCAGCACAGGAAACTATGGCTACACCTTC. Encoded protein: CASSTGNYGYTF. The chain couples TRBV6-2 or TRBV6-3 to TRBJ1-2, with D maybe TRBD1 (5 bases). V was clipped by 6 bases and J by 2 bases, with 7 bases between them. This CDR3 spans 12 amino acids. The germline V gene encodes CDR1 MNHEY and CDR2 SVGEGT.

The rearrangement uses TRBV7-9 and TRBJ1-2; 8 nucleotides match TRBD1. Germline trimming cut 1 base from V and 8 bases from J; bases unmatched to any gene: 15. The CDR3 length is 17 residues. The germline V gene encodes CDR1 SEHNR and CDR2 FQNEAQ (reference sequence). CDR3 in DNA: TGTGCCAGCAGCTTAGGGCAGGGGGCAGGGAACTGGCGCGGCTACACCTTC. This gives the protein CASSLGQGAGNWRGYTF.

This clonotype was found a few times. This rearrangement joins TRBV20-1 to TRBJ2-7; TRBD2 agrees at 7 bases. Losses at the gene ends were 0 bases for V and 0 bases for J; bases not matched to a gene: 5. This CDR3 has 15 residues. From germline, CDR1 is DFQATT and CDR2 SNEGSKA (reference sequence). CDR3 coding DNA: TGCAGTGCTAGAGATCTTGGCGGGAGCTCCTACGAGCAGTACTTC. Translating it yields CSARDLGGSSYEQYF.

The V gene is TRBV9, the J gene TRBJ2-4; no clear D. V lost 3 bases and J lost 0, with 10 bases in between. CDR1 and CDR2 (germline): SGDLS, YYNGEE. The CDR3 has 15 residues. The CDR3 nucleotides read TGTGCCAGCAGCGGCGGAGCCAAAGCCAAAAACATTCAGTACTTC. Translated, it gives CASSGGAKAKNIQYF.

This clonotype is a singleton in its sample. The CDR3 loop is CASSERQPQHF. The CDR3, as DNA: TGTGCCAGCAGTGAACGGCAGCCCCAGCATTTT. The V and J genes are TRBV6-1 and TRBJ1-5, with D hard to call. The CDR3 totals 11 residues. From germline, CDR1 is MNHNS and CDR2 SASEGT. Trimming took off 2 bases at V and 7 bases at J, with 3 bases between the two ends.

V and J are TRBV15 and TRBJ2-1; perhaps TRBD2 as D (6 bases). The V and J ends lost 1 base and 9 bases respectively, with 22 bases between them. The CDR3 has 17 residues. Germline-derived CDR1 and CDR2 are LNHNV and YYDKDF (reference sequence). The CDR3 DNA sequence: TGTGCCACCAGCAGAGCCCGGGAGCTAGGAAGAGAGTCTGAGCAGTTCTTC. This codes for CATSRARELGRESEQFF.

The chain uses TRBV2 and TRBJ2-3; D may be TRBD2 (5 bases). CDR1 and CDR2 from the germline V gene are SNHLY and FYNNEI. V shed 11 bases and J shed 4 bases, with 10 bases lying between them. The CDR3 has 11 residues. The CDR3 region has the DNA TGTGCCGGAGAGGAGGCAGATACGCAGTATTTT. It is translated as CAGEEADTQYF.

This clonotype was seen a few times. V and J are TRBV7-2 and TRBJ2-3; a possible D gene is TRBD2 (7 bases). Per germline, CDR1 SGHTA and CDR2 FQGNSA. Trimming stripped 2 bases from V and 3 bases from J, with 9 bases between. This CDR3 has 14 amino acids. CDR3 amino acids: CASSLRGATDTQYF. DNA for the CDR3: TGTGCCAGCAGCTTACGGGGGGCAACAGATACGCAGTATTTT.

Here the CDR3 reads CASSLRLLNTEAFF. CDR3 DNA: TGTGCCAGCAGTTTGAGACTCCTGAACACTGAAGCTTTCTTT. The chain uses TRBV12-3 or TRBV12-4 and TRBJ1-1; D unresolved. Trimming removed 3 bases from V and 0 bases from J, with 8 bases in between. This CDR3 comprises 14 residues.

This rearrangement joins TRBV7-2 to TRBJ1-1; D is ambiguous. Deletions cut 5 bases from V and 3 bases from J, with 10 bases between. The CDR3 is 13 residues long. Germline CDR1 and CDR2: SGHTA and FQGNSA. The CDR3 DNA reads TGTGCCAGCAGCCCCCAAGACGACACTGAAGCTTTCTTT. Its protein product is CASSPQDDTEAFF.

The chain employs TRBV15 and TRBJ1-1, with a weak D call TRBD1 (6 bases). Germline CDR1 reads LNHNV; CDR2 reads YYDKDF (reference sequence). The CDR3 length is 17 residues. V shed 1 base and J shed 1 base, with 16 bases lying between them. The CDR3, as DNA: TGTGCCACCAGCAGAGTGAGGGGGGGAGTTCGGAACACTGAAGCTTTCTTT. It yields the protein CATSRVRGGVRNTEAFF.

In its sample, this clonotype was seen a few times. The chain recombines TRBV6-5 with TRBJ2-1, with 10 nucleotides matching TRBD2. The CDR3 is made up of 14 amino acids. Germline assignment: CDR1 MNHEY and CDR2 SVGAGI. Trimming at V came to 6 bases and at J to 9 bases, leaving 8 bases not matched to a gene. CDR3 coding DNA: TGTGCCAGCAGCCTAGCGGGAGTGGTTGGTGAGCAGTTCTTC. Amino acid sequence: CASSLAGVVGEQFF.

This clonotype was detected a few times. The genes are TRBV29-1 and TRBJ2-5, with D hard to call. The V and J ends lost 7 bases and 1 base respectively, with 10 bases between them. CDR1 is SQVTM and CDR2 is ANQGSEA in the germline V gene. This CDR3 is 12 amino acids long. This CDR3 reads CSGGRAQETQYF. The CDR3 region has the DNA TGCAGCGGTGGAAGGGCCCAAGAGACCCAGTACTTC. Full variable domain (outside the CDR3, taken from reference TRBV29-1 and TRBJ2-5): SAVISQKPSRDICQRGTSLTIQCQVDSQVTMMFWYRQQPGQSLTLIATANQGSEATYESGFVIDKFPISRPNLTFSTLTVSNMSPEDSSIYLCSGGRAQETQYFGPGTRLLVL.

This clonotype was detected ten times or more. The J gene is TRBJ1-1, the V gene TRBV5-1, with 8 nucleotides matching TRBD1. Trimming removed 2 bases from V and 4 bases from J; junction bases left unmatched: 7. The CDR3 is 15 residues long. The germline gives CDR1 SGHRS, CDR2 YFSETQ. The CDR3 DNA reads as TGCGCCAGCAGCTTCACCGGGACAGGAGTCACTGAAGCTTTCTTT. This sequence encodes CASSFTGTGVTEAFF.

This clonotype showed up just a few times. The chain has TRBV29-1 and TRBJ2-1; the D is unclear. Per germline, CDR1 SQVTM and CDR2 ANQGSEA. The CDR3 is 12 amino acids. V was pared by 4 bases and J by 4 bases, with 8 bases between. CDR3 protein: CSVGGPYNEQFF. The CDR3 nucleotides read TGCAGCGTTGGAGGACCGTACAATGAGCAGTTCTTC.

The chain combines TRBV28 with TRBJ1-5; 9 bases line up with TRBD1. Germline V gene data show CDR1 as MDHEN and CDR2 as SYDVKM. Trimming took 3 bases from V and 5 from J; bases not matched to a gene: 5. The CDR3 is 15 amino acids. The CDR3 loop is CASSFLGQGYQPQHF. The CDR3 DNA is TGTGCCAGCAGTTTCTTGGGACAGGGCTATCAGCCCCAGCATTTT.

The chain recombines TRBV18 with TRBJ2-3; TRBD1 agrees at 7 bases. Germline loops: CDR1 KGHSH, CDR2 LQKENI. The V and J ends lost 1 base and 2 bases, in that order; junction bases with no gene match: 3. CDR3 length: 15 residues. DNA for the CDR3: TGTGCCAGCTCACCACGACAGGGCGTCACAGATACGCAGTATTTT. Encoded protein: CASSPRQGVTDTQYF.

This clonotype was observed a few times. J is TRBJ2-1 and V is TRBV4-1, with 7 bases matching TRBD2. V lost 0 bases and J lost 5; bases outside the gene matches: 7. The germline V gene has CDR1 MGHRA and CDR2 YSYEKL. The CDR3 is made up of 16 amino acids. The CDR3 nucleotides are TGCGCCAGCAGCCAAGATTGGCGGGAGCCCCACAATGAGCAGTTCTTC. Translation gives CASSQDWREPHNEQFF.

This clonotype was seen a few times. J is TRBJ2-5 and V is TRBV7-9; 10 nucleotides agree with TRBD2. The trim removed 3 bases at V and 4 bases at J, leaving 8 bases unmatched. Germline assignment: CDR1 SEHNR and CDR2 FQNEAQ (reference sequence). The CDR3 has 16 residues. Here the CDR3 reads CASSFPSGRVRETQYF. Here the CDR3 DNA reads TGTGCCAGCAGCTTCCCTAGCGGGAGAGTGAGAGAGACCCAGTACTTC.

The V call is TRBV28, the J call TRBJ2-1; D is undetermined. Germline-derived CDR1 and CDR2 are MDHEN and SYDVKM. The CDR3 sequence is 11 residues long. V lost 2 bases, J lost 10 bases, and 6 bases lay in between. For the CDR3, the DNA is TGTGCCAGCAGTTTACGCAGGGAGCAGTTCTTC. This encodes CASSLRREQFF. Variable domain in full (rest from reference TRBV28 and TRBJ2-1): DVKVTQSSRYLVKRTGEKVFLECVQDMDHENMFWYRQDPGLGLRLIYFSYDVKMKEKGDIPEGYSVSREKKERFSLILESASTNQTSMYLCASSLRREQFFGPGTRLTVL.

The gene calls are TRBV18 and TRBJ1-4, with TRBD1 matching 9 bases. Germline V gene data show CDR1 as KGHSH and CDR2 as LQKENI. J lost 8 bases, V lost 6 bases, and 10 bases had no gene match. The CDR3 length is 15 residues. The CDR3 DNA reads as TGTGCCAGCTCCCAGGTTCGGACAGGGGACGAAAAACTGTTTTTT. It is translated as CASSQVRTGDEKLFF.

This clonotype was seen a handful of times. V gene TRBV20-1 combines with J gene TRBJ1-1; D ambiguous. The CDR3 is made up of 14 amino acids. V was trimmed by 0 bases and J by 1 base, leaving 9 bases between them. Germline CDR1 DFQATT, CDR2 SNEGSKA (reference sequence). The CDR3 loop reads CSARDPRGNTEAFF. The CDR3 nucleotides are TGCAGTGCTAGAGATCCTAGAGGGAACACTGAAGCTTTCTTT.